Below are 8 T cell receptor beta chains sequenced from a single sample in a study of T cell repertoires in cytomegalovirus infection. MiXCR, run by TCRdb on the reads, gives a single entry per CDR3 protein. Of some 150,000 distinct CDR3 sequences in the sample, about 6.3% are singletons; the top ten hold roughly 18%. The specimen was PBMCs. These receptor sequences come from a human donor in good health (CMV status not recorded). Some clones in this sample may be carry-over from other donors' samples.

Ten or more counts support this clonotype. This rearrangement joins TRBV18 to TRBJ1-1, with 8 bases matching TRBD1. Per germline, CDR1 KGHSH and CDR2 LQKENI. This CDR3 is 17 amino acids long. V shed 5 bases and J 1 base; nucleotides not matched to a gene: 12. The DNA of the CDR3 is TGTGCCAGCTCATCCTTGATCGCCGGGACAGGGAACACTGAAGCTTTCTTT. Amino acid sequence: CASSSLIAGTGNTEAFF.

This clonotype showed up many times. The gene calls are TRBV11-3 and TRBJ2-7, with D perhaps matching TRBD1 (5 bases). CDR1 and CDR2 (germline): SGHNT, YENEEA. V lost 1 base and J lost 3, with 16 bases in between. The CDR3 totals 16 residues. The CDR3: CASSLGHRRRYYEQYF. In DNA form, the CDR3 reads TGTGCCAGCAGCTTAGGCCACAGGCGCCGTTACTACGAGCAGTACTTC.

This clonotype was counted ten times or more. The J gene is TRBJ2-1, the V gene TRBV2; D is ambiguous. There are 15 residues in the CDR3. The V gene's germline CDR1 is SNHLY and CDR2 FYNNEI. With 6 bases removed from V and 5 bases from J, the gap between germline ends came to 17 bases. DNA for the CDR3: TGTGCCAGCAGAGTTGACTCCGCTCTTAACAATGAGCAGTTCTTC. Translated: CASRVDSALNNEQFF.

This clonotype was picked up a small number of times. This chain links TRBV29-1 with TRBJ2-5; D possibly corresponds to TRBD1 (6 bases). V was cut by 2 bases and J by 4 bases, with 11 bases left in between. Germline CDR1 SQVTM, CDR2 ANQGSEA. The CDR3 has 13 residues. The CDR3 sequence: CSVEKDSRETQYF. In DNA form, the CDR3 reads TGCAGCGTTGAAAAGGACAGTAGAGAGACCCAGTACTTC.

The chain recombines TRBV2 with TRBJ1-2; D gene unclear. V lost 1 base and J lost 7, with 13 bases in between. This CDR3 has 14 amino acids. Looked up from germline, CDR1 is SNHLY and CDR2 is FYNNEI. CDR3 sequence reads: CASSEGSPRGGYTF. In DNA form, the CDR3 reads TGTGCCAGCAGTGAAGGGTCCCCCCGGGGTGGCTACACCTTC.

The chain employs TRBV12-5 and TRBJ1-1; D not certain. Trimming pared 7 bases from V and 3 bases from J, leaving 15 bases between. The CDR3 has 14 residues. Germline lookup yields CDR1 LGHNT and CDR2 FRNRAP. CDR3 sequence: CASAPELVHTEAFF. CDR3 nucleotide sequence: TGTGCTAGTGCCCCGGAGTTGGTCCACACTGAAGCTTTCTTT. The full variable domain, with the rest looked up from reference TRBV12-5 and TRBJ1-1, is DARVTQTPRHKVTEMGQEVTMRCQPILGHNTVFWYRQTMMQGLELLAYFRNRAPLDDSGMPKDRFSAEMPDATLATLKIQPSEPRDSAVYFCASAPELVHTEAFFGQGTRLTVV.

The genes are TRBV20-1 and TRBJ2-7; a possible D gene is TRBD1 (6 bases). Germline loops: CDR1 DFQATT, CDR2 SNEGSKA (reference sequence). Trimming left V 6 bases short and J 7 bases short, with 16 bases between. This CDR3 is built from 12 residues. CDR3 region: CSAAFTQGEQYF. DNA for the CDR3: TGCAGTGCCGCTTTCACGCAGGGGGAGCAGTACTTC.

This clonotype was detected ten times or more. The chain couples TRBV10-3 to TRBJ2-1; D perhaps matches TRBD2 (6 bases). Trimming removed 3 bases from V and 4 bases from J, with 16 bases in between. This CDR3 region has 16 residues. Per germline, CDR1 ENHRY and CDR2 SYGVKD. CDR3 nucleotide sequence: TGTGCCATCAGTGACCCAGCTGGCGGGAAATACAATGAGCAGTTCTTC. This gives the protein CAISDPAGGKYNEQFF.